A selection of T cell receptor beta chains follows, all from one sample in a study of blood T cell repertoires in COVID-19. Libraries were prepared by immunoSEQ multiplex PCR; TCRdb keeps only in-frame clonotypes and omits some of them. This sample has about 59,000 clones, with about 76% found just once. The sequenced sample was peripheral blood. Receptors originate from a woman aged 80 or over with active or convalescent COVID-19. Both conserved end residues are part of each CDR3. Fields, in order: CDR3 protein, J gene, V gene.

CDR3: CASSQGTGATNEKLFF
J: TRBJ1-4
V: TRBV27

CDR3: CASRPGGGETQYF
J: TRBJ2-5
V: TRBV7-2

CDR3: CASSDSKAGGDNEQFF
J: TRBJ2-1
V: TRBV6-4

CDR3: CASSQVQNNSPLHF
J: TRBJ1-6
V: TRBV14

CDR3: CATSDTGTTGELFF
J: TRBJ2-2
V: TRBV24-1

CDR3: CASSLSQYEQYF
J: TRBJ2-7
V: TRBV5-1

CDR3: CASMRGTGGQPRHF
J: TRBJ1-5
V: TRBV19

CDR3: CASSRTDDNSPLHF
J: TRBJ1-6
V: TRBV7-6

CDR3: CASSELGHQPQHF
J: TRBJ1-5
V: TRBV6-1

CDR3: CASGSSGNTIYF
J: TRBJ1-3
V: TRBV19

CDR3: CASRALAGVAGELFF
J: TRBJ2-2
V: TRBV2

CDR3: CATSRDRTGTNTIYF
J: TRBJ1-3
V: TRBV15

CDR3: CASSAQGLDTNEQFF
J: TRBJ2-1
V: TRBV6-6

CDR3: CATAGTSYNEQFF
J: TRBJ2-1
V: TRBV3-1/TRBV3-2

CDR3: CASSLAQFHEQYF
J: TRBJ2-7
V: TRBV5-1

CDR3: CASSLDQLNTEAFF
J: TRBJ1-1
V: TRBV5-4

CDR3: CASSPQGTYNEQFF
J: TRBJ2-1
V: TRBV7-9

CDR3: CAREPPNSPLHF
J: TRBJ1-6
V: TRBV10-1

CDR3: CASSPGLPTETQYF
J: TRBJ2-5
V: TRBV7-2

CDR3: CASSLAPNQPQHF
J: TRBJ1-5
V: TRBV7-6

CDR3: CASRFGQGEAFF
J: TRBJ1-1
V: TRBV7-8

CDR3: CASSQDYGPLTGNIQYF
J: TRBJ2-4
V: TRBV4-2

CDR3: CASWGGLLTDTQYF
J: TRBJ2-3
V: TRBV6-5

CDR3: CASSYSVAPRGYGYTF
J: TRBJ1-2
V: TRBV6-5

CDR3: CASIDSNYGYTF
J: TRBJ1-2
V: TRBV28

CDR3: CSVVGGGTDTQYF
J: TRBJ2-3
V: TRBV29-1

CDR3: CASGGTSGGPYEQYF
J: TRBJ2-7
V: TRBV2

CDR3: CASSFTPDRQETQYF
J: TRBJ2-5
V: TRBV5-1

CDR3: CASSYNTGGKDGYTF
J: TRBJ1-2
V: TRBV7-9

CDR3: CASSENGGTQPQHF
J: TRBJ1-5
V: TRBV10-2

CDR3: CASSGREKLFF
J: TRBJ1-4
V: TRBV3-1/TRBV3-2

CDR3: CSVDGGGAYNEQFF
J: TRBJ2-1
V: TRBV29-1

CDR3: CATSRVDGGGYTF
J: TRBJ1-2
V: TRBV15

CDR3: CASSPGARGADTGELFF
J: TRBJ2-2
V: TRBV7-3

CDR3: CATSRGRGTEAFF
J: TRBJ1-1
V: TRBV24-1

CDR3: CASSWWAGGDTGELFF
J: TRBJ2-2
V: TRBV7-9

CDR3: CSGPSGNTIYF
J: TRBJ1-3
V: TRBV20-1

CDR3: CASSLHGIDNSPLHF
J: TRBJ1-6
V: TRBV7-9

CDR3: CASSYSGQGGGGYTF
J: TRBJ1-2
V: TRBV6-5

CDR3: CATSSSGGFQTGELFF
J: TRBJ2-2
V: TRBV15

CDR3: CASSLGVEPNTIYF
J: TRBJ1-3
V: TRBV5-4

CDR3: CAIRGLGEAFF
J: TRBJ1-1
V: TRBV10-3

CDR3: CASSQNKAGRTEAFF
J: TRBJ1-1
V: TRBV23-1

CDR3: CASSLAAGNEQFF
J: TRBJ2-1
V: TRBV5-1

CDR3: CASSPNGEYGYTF
J: TRBJ1-2
V: TRBV5-4

CDR3: CASSGVFVQPQHF
J: TRBJ1-5
V: TRBV28

CDR3: CASARTSSGGYEQYF
J: TRBJ2-7
V: TRBV9

CDR3: CASSLGGTNEKLFF
J: TRBJ1-4
V: TRBV11-2

CDR3: CASSIGLAGSTDTQYF
J: TRBJ2-3
V: TRBV19

CDR3: CASSLRWNTEAFF
J: TRBJ1-1
V: TRBV27

CDR3: CASRREGGTEAFF
J: TRBJ1-1
V: TRBV2

CDR3: CASSFPPYNEQFF
J: TRBJ2-1
V: TRBV12-3/TRBV12-4

CDR3: CATSSRDRWQPQHF
J: TRBJ1-5
V: TRBV15

CDR3: CASSSPGTGSSYNSPLHF
J: TRBJ1-6
V: TRBV28

CDR3: CASSLPGGYTF
J: TRBJ1-2
V: TRBV12-3/TRBV12-4